These 19 T cell receptor beta chains came from one sample sequenced in a study of somatic mutations in cytotoxic T cells in rheumatoid arthritis. TCRdb's table, derived via immunoSEQ multiplex PCR, lists solely in-frame clones and lacks some. The sample lists around 15,000 clones, around 68% occurring once. The sequencing input was CD8+ T cells sorted from blood. These receptors were collected from an adult with rheumatoid arthritis.

This clone was recorded only once. The rearrangement uses TRBV4-1 and TRBJ2-1, with 8 bases identical to TRBD2. Trimming at V came to 3 bases and at J to 4 bases, leaving 2 bases not matched to a gene. Germline values: CDR1 MGHRA, CDR2 YSYEKL. The CDR3 is 14 residues long. The CDR3 coding sequence is TGCGCCAGCAGCCACGGGGGGGGTTACAATGAGCAGTTCTTC. This translates into CASSHGGGYNEQFF.

CDR3 nucleotide sequence: TGTGCCAGCAGCTTAGATCTAGGAGCGACAGGGAAAGGCTACACCTTC. It yields the protein CASSLDLGATGKGYTF. The chain joins TRBV11-2 to TRBJ1-2, with 7 bases identical to TRBD1. The CDR3 has 16 amino acids. The germline V gene encodes CDR1 SGHAT and CDR2 FQNNGV. With V trimmed by 0 bases and J by 8 bases, 12 bases remained unmatched.

The V call is TRBV6-6, the J call TRBJ2-1; D is unresolved. The CDR3 length is 12 residues. Germline values: CDR1 MNHNY, CDR2 SVGAGI (reference sequence). The V end was cut by 8 bases, the J end by 5 bases, with 10 bases between. The CDR3 DNA reads TGTGCCAGCGGAAGATTTAACAATGAGCAGTTCTTC. Its translation is CASGRFNNEQFF.

The J gene is TRBJ2-1, the V gene TRBV6-1; TRBD1 or TRBD2 may be the D gene (6 bases each). V lost 6 bases and J 4 bases, leaving 13 bases between the germline ends. CDR1 and CDR2 (germline): MNHNS, SASEGT. CDR3 length equals 14 residues. The CDR3 is CASRARGEYNEQFF. CDR3 sequence (DNA): TGTGCCAGCAGGGCGAGGGGGGAATACAATGAGCAGTTCTTC.

The table lists this clone with a few counts. The V gene is TRBV28, the J gene TRBJ1-1; no reliable D call. This CDR3 spans 12 amino acids. Looked up from germline, CDR1 is MDHEN and CDR2 is SYDVKM. V lost 5 bases and J 11 bases, leaving 15 bases between the germline ends. This CDR3 is CASSDRTGGAFF. In DNA form, the CDR3 reads TGTGCCAGCAGTGATAGGACGGGAGGGGCTTTCTTT.

The V call is TRBV27, the J call TRBJ2-2; 9 bases line up with TRBD1. The CDR3 covers 17 residues. After removal of 2 bases from V and 6 bases from J, the junction contained 10 bases not matched to a gene. Germline loops: CDR1 MNHEY, CDR2 SMNVEV (reference sequence). CDR3 loop: CASSLTGTGYESGELFF. In nucleotides, the CDR3 is TGTGCCAGCAGTTTAACCGGGACAGGGTATGAATCCGGGGAGCTGTTTTTT.

The chain has TRBV27 and TRBJ2-3, with D unclear. The CDR3 runs 13 residues. V lost 3 bases and J 0 bases, leaving 4 bases between the germline ends. Per germline, CDR1 MNHEY and CDR2 SMNVEV (reference sequence). The CDR3 spells CASSLSSTDTQYF. CDR3 DNA: TGTGCCAGCAGTTTGTCTAGCACAGATACGCAGTATTTT.

This clone came up a few times. This chain links TRBV6-6 with TRBJ1-4; the D is unclear. Trimming removed 5 bases at V and 4 bases at J, with 11 bases between. The germline gives CDR1 MNHNY, CDR2 SVGAGI (reference sequence). This CDR3 is built from 14 residues. The CDR3 coding sequence is TGTGCCAGCAGTCCAAAACAGAGTAATGAAAAACTGTTTTTT. Translated: CASSPKQSNEKLFF.

The V gene is TRBV6-4, the J gene TRBJ1-1, with a possible D match to TRBD1 (6 bases). This CDR3 is built from 15 residues. Germline V gene sequence: CDR1 MRHNA, CDR2 SNTAGT. V lost 6 bases to trimming and J lost 5 bases, with 19 bases between them. The CDR3 is CASSPPDRCKTEAFF. In nucleotides, the CDR3 is TGTGCCAGCAGCCCTCCTGACAGGTGTAAAACTGAAGCTTTCTTT.

The V and J genes are TRBV19 and TRBJ2-6; D is ambiguous. Trimming pared 5 bases from V and 0 bases from J, leaving 17 bases between. Germline V CDR1 and CDR2: LNHDA, SQIVND (reference sequence). CDR3 length equals 18 residues. CDR3 nucleotides: TGTGCCAGTAGTCTTAGGACCGATCAGAGCTCTGGGGCCAACGTCCTGACTTTC. Translating gives CASSLRTDQSSGANVLTF.

In this sample, this clone turned up a few times. This rearrangement joins TRBV9 to TRBJ1-2; D ambiguous. In germline, CDR1 is SGDLS, CDR2 YYNGEE. V lost 0 bases, J lost 3 bases, and 9 bases lay in between. The CDR3 is 14 amino acids. CDR3 in amino acids: CASSVDGSYYGYTF. For the CDR3, the DNA is TGTGCCAGCAGCGTAGATGGCAGTTACTATGGCTACACCTTC.

J is TRBJ2-5 and V is TRBV6-6; TRBD2 matches at 12 bases. The CDR3 has 16 residues. V lost 1 base, J lost 5 bases, and 5 bases stayed unmatched. Germline V gene lookup returns CDR1 MNHNY and CDR2 SVGAGI (reference sequence). CDR3 bases: TGTGCCAGCAGTTACTATCGGCTAGCGGGGGGGGAGACCCAGTACTTC. Protein sequence: CASSYYRLAGGETQYF.

The rearrangement uses TRBV11-1 and TRBJ2-7; D not resolved. The germline gives CDR1 SGHAT, CDR2 FQDESV (reference sequence). Trimming stripped 4 bases from V and 2 bases from J, with 3 bases between. The CDR3 contains 11 residues. CDR3 bases: TGTGCCAGCAGCTCGACCTACGAGCAGTACTTC. It is translated as CASSSTYEQYF.

V and J are TRBV27 and TRBJ2-2; either TRBD1 or TRBD2 may supply D (5 bases each). Trimming left V 3 bases short and J 3 bases short, with 11 bases between. The CDR3 has 15 residues. CDR1 is MNHEY, CDR2 SMNVEV, per germline (reference sequence). The CDR3 loop reads CASSFRDLYTGELFF. The CDR3 DNA is TGTGCCAGCAGTTTCCGGGACCTTTACACCGGGGAGCTGTTTTTT.

This clone was seen more than once but under ten times. The chain couples TRBV30 to TRBJ1-1; D is uncertain. The CDR3 is made up of 12 amino acids. Germline CDR1 reads GTSNPN; CDR2 reads SVGIG (reference sequence). Trimming removed 0 bases from V and 5 bases from J, with 7 bases in between. The CDR3 nucleotides read TGTGCCTGGAGTGTAGGTACGACTGAAGCTTTCTTT. It is translated as CAWSVGTTEAFF.

The V and J genes are TRBV9 and TRBJ2-3; D not certain. Germline V gene data show CDR1 as SGDLS and CDR2 as YYNGEE. The CDR3 length is 15 residues. Deletions cut 0 bases from V and 2 bases from J, with 10 bases between. The CDR3 DNA sequence: TGTGCCAGCAGCGTAGGGGCAAAGCCCACAGATACGCAGTATTTT. Translation gives CASSVGAKPTDTQYF.

This clone was seen a few times. The CDR3 nucleotides read TGTGCCAGCGGGAGGGGCACTGAAGCTTTCTTT. The encoded protein is CASGRGTEAFF. The chain employs TRBV7-9 and TRBJ1-1; tentative D call: TRBD1 (5 bases). The CDR3 covers 11 residues. The germline V gene has CDR1 SEHNR and CDR2 FQNEAQ (reference sequence). V was pared by 8 bases and J by 4 bases, with 8 bases between.

The sample holds a few counts of this clone. The germline gene is not matched at one end of the junction; a read error may be the cause. V gene TRBV5-3 combines with J gene TRBJ1-5; the D is unclear. TRBV5-3 is sorted into the ORF group, with uncertain function. The CDR3 covers 15 residues. The CDR3 is CASSLRGTSNQPQHF. CDR3 nucleotides: TGTGCCAGCAGCTTGAGAGGAACTAGCAATCAGCCCCAGCATTTT.

Turning to this clone: Other DNA sequences in the same sample also yield this CDR3. This chain joins TRBV2 and TRBJ1-1; D remains ambiguous. The V gene's germline CDR1 is SNHLY and CDR2 FYNNEI. The germline V and J ends were trimmed by 1 base and 0 bases, with 3 bases remaining between them. There are 13 residues in the CDR3. The CDR3, as DNA: TGTGCCAGCAGTGAAGGTCTGAACACTGAAGCTTTCTTT. This sequence encodes CASSEGLNTEAFF.